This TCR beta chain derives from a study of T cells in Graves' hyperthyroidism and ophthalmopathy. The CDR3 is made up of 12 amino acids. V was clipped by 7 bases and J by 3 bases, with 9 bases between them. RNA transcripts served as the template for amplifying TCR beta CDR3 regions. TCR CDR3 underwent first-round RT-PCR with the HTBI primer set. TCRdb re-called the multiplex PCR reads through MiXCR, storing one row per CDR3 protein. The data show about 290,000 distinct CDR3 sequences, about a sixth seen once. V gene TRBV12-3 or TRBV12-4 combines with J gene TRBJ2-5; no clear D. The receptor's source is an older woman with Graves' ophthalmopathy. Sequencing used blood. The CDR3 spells CASNQQEETQYF. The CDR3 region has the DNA TGTGCCAGCAATCAACAAGAAGAGACCCAGTACTTC.